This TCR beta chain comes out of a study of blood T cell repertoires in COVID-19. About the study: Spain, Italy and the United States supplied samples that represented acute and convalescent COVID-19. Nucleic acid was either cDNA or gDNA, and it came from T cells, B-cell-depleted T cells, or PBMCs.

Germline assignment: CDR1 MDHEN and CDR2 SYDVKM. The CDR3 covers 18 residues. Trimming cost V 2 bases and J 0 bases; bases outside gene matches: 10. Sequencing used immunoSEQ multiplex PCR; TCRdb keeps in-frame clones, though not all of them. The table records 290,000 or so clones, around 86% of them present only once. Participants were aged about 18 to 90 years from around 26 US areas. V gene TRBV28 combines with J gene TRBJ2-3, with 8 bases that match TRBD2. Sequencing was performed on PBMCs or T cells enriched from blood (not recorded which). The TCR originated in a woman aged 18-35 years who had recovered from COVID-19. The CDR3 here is CASSLEREIIVSTDTQYF. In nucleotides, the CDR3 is TGTGCCAGCAGTTTAGAGCGGGAGATAATTGTAAGCACAGATACGCAGTATTTT.